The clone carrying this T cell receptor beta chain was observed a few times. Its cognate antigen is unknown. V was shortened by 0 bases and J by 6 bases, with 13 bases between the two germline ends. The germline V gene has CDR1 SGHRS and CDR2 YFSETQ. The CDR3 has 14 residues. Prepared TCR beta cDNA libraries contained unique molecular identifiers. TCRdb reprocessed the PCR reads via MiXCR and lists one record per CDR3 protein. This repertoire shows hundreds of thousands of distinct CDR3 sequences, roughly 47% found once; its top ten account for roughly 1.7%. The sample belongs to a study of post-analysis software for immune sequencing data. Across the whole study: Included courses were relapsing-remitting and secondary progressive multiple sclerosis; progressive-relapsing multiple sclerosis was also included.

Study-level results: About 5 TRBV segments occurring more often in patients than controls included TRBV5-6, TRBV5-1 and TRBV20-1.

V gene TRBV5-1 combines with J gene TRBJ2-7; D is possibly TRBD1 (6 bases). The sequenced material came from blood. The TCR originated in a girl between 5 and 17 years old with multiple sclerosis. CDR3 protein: CASSLAGDLGEQYF. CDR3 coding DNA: TGCGCCAGCAGCTTGGCAGGGGACCTGGGCGAGCAGTACTTC.